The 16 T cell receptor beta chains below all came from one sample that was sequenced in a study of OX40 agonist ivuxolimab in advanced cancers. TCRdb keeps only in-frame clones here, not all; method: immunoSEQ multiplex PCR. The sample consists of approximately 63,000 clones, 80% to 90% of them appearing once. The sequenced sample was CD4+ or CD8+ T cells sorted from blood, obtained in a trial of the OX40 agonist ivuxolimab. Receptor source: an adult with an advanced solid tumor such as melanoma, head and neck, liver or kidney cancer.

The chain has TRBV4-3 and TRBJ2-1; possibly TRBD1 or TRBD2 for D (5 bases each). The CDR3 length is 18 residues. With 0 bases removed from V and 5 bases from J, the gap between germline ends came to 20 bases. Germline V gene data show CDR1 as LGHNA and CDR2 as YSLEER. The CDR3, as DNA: TGCGCCAGCAGCCAAGATTTTGGAGGACAAGGCGTACACAATGAGCAGTTCTTC. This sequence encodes CASSQDFGGQGVHNEQFF.

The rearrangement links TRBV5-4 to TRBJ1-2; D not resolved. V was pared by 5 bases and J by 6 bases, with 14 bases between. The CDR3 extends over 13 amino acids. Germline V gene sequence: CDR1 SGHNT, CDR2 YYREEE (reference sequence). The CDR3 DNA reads TGTGCCAGCAGTTTTTACAGTACGGATGGCTACACCTTC. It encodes CASSFYSTDGYTF. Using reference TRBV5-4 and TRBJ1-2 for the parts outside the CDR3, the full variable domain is ETGVTQSPTHLIKTRGQQVTLRCSSQSGHNTVSWYQQALGQGPQFIFQYYREEENGRGNFPPRFSGLQFPNYSSELNVNALELDDSALYLCASSFYSTDGYTFGSGTRLTVV.

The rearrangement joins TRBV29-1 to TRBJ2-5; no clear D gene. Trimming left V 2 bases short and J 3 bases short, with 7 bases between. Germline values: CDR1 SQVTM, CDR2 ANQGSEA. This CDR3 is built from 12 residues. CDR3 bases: TGCAGCGTTGAAACGCGTAAAGAGACCCAGTACTTC. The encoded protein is CSVETRKETQYF.

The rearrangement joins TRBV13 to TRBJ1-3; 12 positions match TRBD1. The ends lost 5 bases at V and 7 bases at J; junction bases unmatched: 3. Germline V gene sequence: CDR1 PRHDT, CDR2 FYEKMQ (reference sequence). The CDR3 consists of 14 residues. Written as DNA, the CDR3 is TGTGCCAGCAGCCTGGGACAGGGGGCGAACACCATATATTTT. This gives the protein CASSLGQGANTIYF.

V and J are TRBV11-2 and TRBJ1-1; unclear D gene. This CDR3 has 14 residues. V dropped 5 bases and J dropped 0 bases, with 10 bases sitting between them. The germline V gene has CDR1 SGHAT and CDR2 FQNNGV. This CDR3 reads CASSLTPMNTEAFF. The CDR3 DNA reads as TGTGCCAGCAGCCTCACACCGATGAACACTGAAGCTTTCTTT.

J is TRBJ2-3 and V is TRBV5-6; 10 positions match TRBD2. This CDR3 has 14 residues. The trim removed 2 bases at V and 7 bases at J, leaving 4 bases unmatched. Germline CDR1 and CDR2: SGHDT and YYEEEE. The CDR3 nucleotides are TGTGCCAGCAGCTTCGGGACTAGCGTTAATACGCAGTATTTT. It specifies CASSFGTSVNTQYF.

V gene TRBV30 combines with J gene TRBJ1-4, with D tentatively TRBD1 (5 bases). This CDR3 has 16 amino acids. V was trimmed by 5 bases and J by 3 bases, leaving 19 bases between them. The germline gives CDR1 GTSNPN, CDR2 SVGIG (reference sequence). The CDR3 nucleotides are TGTGCCTGGGACAGAGAAACAGATCGGGCTAATGAAAAACTGTTTTTT. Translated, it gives CAWDRETDRANEKLFF.

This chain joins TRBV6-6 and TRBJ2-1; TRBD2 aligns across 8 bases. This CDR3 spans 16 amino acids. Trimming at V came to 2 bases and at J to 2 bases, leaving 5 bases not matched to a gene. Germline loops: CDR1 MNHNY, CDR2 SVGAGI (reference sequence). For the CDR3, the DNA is TGTGCCAGCAGTTACCGCCCGGGACTAGCCTACAATGAGCAGTTCTTC. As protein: CASSYRPGLAYNEQFF.

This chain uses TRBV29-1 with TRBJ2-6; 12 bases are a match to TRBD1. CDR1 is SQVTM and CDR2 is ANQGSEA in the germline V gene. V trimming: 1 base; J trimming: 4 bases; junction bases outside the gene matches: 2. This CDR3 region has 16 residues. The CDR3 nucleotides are TGCAGCGTTGAAGGGGACAGGGGGCCGGGGGCCAACGTCCTGACTTTC. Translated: CSVEGDRGPGANVLTF.

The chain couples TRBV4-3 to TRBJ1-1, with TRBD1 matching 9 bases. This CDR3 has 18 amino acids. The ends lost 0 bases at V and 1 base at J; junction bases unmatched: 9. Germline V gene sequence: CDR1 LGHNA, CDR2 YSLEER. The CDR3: CASSQDTGTGRGNTEAFF. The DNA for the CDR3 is TGCGCCAGCAGCCAAGATACAGGGACAGGGAGGGGGAACACTGAAGCTTTCTTT.

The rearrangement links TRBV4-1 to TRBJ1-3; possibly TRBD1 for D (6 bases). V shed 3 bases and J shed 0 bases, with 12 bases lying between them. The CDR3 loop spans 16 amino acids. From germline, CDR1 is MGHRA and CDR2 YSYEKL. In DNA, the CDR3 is TGCGCCAGCAGCCAGGCGGACAGCAGCTCTGGAAACACCATATATTTT. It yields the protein CASSQADSSSGNTIYF.

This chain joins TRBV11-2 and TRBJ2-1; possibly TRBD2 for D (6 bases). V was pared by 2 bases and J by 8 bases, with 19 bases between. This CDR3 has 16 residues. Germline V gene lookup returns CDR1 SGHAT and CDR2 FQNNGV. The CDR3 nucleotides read TGTGCCAGCAGCTTATATGATAGCGGTTCTACACATGAGCAGTTCTTC. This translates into CASSLYDSGSTHEQFF. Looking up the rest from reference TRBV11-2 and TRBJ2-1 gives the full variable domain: EAGVAQSPRYKIIEKRQSVAFWCNPISGHATLYWYQQILGQGPKLLIQFQNNGVVDDSQLPKDRFSAERLKGVDSTLKIQPAKLEDSAVYLCASSLYDSGSTHEQFFGPGTRLTVL.

CDR3 in amino acids: CASSITQGAGGYTF. In nucleotides, the CDR3 is TGTGCCAGCAGTATCACACAGGGGGCGGGTGGCTACACCTTC. V gene TRBV28 combines with J gene TRBJ1-2; the match to TRBD1 covers 9 bases. The CDR3 runs to 14 residues. Germline CDR1 reads MDHEN; CDR2 reads SYDVKM. The V segment lost 5 bases and the J segment 7 bases; nucleotides outside the gene matches: 8.

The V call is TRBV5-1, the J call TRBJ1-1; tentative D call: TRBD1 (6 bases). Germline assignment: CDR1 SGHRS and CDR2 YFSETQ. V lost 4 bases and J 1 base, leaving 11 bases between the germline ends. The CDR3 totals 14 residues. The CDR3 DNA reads TGCGCCAGCAGCCTCAGGGGTGGGAACACTGAAGCTTTCTTT. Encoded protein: CASSLRGGNTEAFF.

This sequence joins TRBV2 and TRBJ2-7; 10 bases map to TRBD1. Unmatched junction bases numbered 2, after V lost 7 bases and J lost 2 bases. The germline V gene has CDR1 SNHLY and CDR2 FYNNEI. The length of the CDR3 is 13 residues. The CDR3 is CASTGTGAYEQYF. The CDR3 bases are TGTGCCAGCACCGGGACAGGGGCCTACGAGCAGTACTTC.

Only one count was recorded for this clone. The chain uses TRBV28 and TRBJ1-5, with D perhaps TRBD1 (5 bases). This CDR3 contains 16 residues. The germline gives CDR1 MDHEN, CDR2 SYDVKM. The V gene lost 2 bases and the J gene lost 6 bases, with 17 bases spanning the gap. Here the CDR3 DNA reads TGTGCCAGCAGTTTAGGGGCGGGCAGGTCGAGTCAGCCCCAGCATTTT. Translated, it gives CASSLGAGRSSQPQHF.